This entry concerns a single T cell receptor (beta chain). The antigen is undetermined. These data come from a study of T cell repertoires in cytomegalovirus infection. Broader study findings: The response measured ex vivo was dominated by TCR beta clonotypes (HLA-C-restricted and CMV-specific).

A single record per CDR3 protein comes from TCRdb applying MiXCR to the reads. The sample holds fewer than 350,000 distinct CDR3 sequences, 25% to 35% seen once. With 7 bases removed from V and 1 base from J, the gap between germline ends came to 7 bases. Germline lookup yields CDR1 MDHEN and CDR2 SYDVKM. The CDR3 extends over 12 amino acids. The specimen was cultured PBMCs, collected from culture after CMV antigen stimulation. The V and J genes are TRBV28 and TRBJ1-2, with D possibly matching TRBD1 (5 bases). This clonotype was obtained from a human donor in good health (CMV status not recorded). Some clones in this sample may be carry-over from other donors' samples. The CDR3 nucleotides read TGTGCCAGCACGGACAATAACTATGGCTACACCTTC. Its protein is CASTDNNYGYTF.